This entry lists 13 T cell receptor beta chains sequenced from one sample in a study of glioma-infiltrating T cells after dendritic cell vaccination. Here immunoSEQ multiplex PCR was the method, and the copy in TCRdb shows in-frame clones only, minus some. The sample has about 30,000 clones; roughly 90% are singletons. Material: blood, obtained before dendritic cell vaccination. The receptor set was obtained from a human donor with glioblastoma.

J is TRBJ2-5 and V is TRBV4-1; 9 nucleotides line up with TRBD2. The V gene end was trimmed by 0 bases and the J gene end by 4 bases; junction bases not matched to a gene: 12. Germline V gives CDR1 MGHRA, CDR2 YSYEKL. There are 18 residues in the CDR3. The CDR3 loop reads CASSQEFSASGDGETQYF. The DNA of the CDR3 is TGCGCCAGCAGCCAAGAATTTTCGGCTAGCGGGGATGGAGAGACCCAGTACTTC.

The CDR3 DNA is TGTGCCAGCAGTTACCGGGGTTCAACCTACGAGCAGTACTTC. Its translation is CASSYRGSTYEQYF. The rearrangement uses TRBV6-6 and TRBJ2-7, with D possibly TRBD2 on 5 matching bases. Germline V gene lookup returns CDR1 MNHNY and CDR2 SVGAGI (reference sequence). V was trimmed by 2 bases and J by 2 bases, leaving 10 bases between them. This CDR3 region has 14 residues.

This sequence joins TRBV6-6 and TRBJ2-1; possible D gene TRBD2, 7 bases. Per germline, CDR1 MNHNY and CDR2 SVGAGI (reference sequence). This CDR3 has 15 amino acids. The V and J ends lost 6 bases and 2 bases respectively, with 14 bases between them. The chain's CDR3 is CASSRRGAPYNEQFF. In DNA, the CDR3 is TGTGCCAGCAGCCGCCGGGGGGCACCCTACAATGAGCAGTTCTTC.

Comments on this clone: One end of the junction varies from germline; a read error may be responsible. This chain connects TRBV5-1 to TRBJ2-2; TRBD1 might be the D (6 bases). The CDR3 extends over 16 amino acids. CDR1 and CDR2 (germline): SGHRS, YFSETQ. CDR3 nucleotides: TGCGCCAGCAGGTTGGGGGCGACGCCCTTGACCGGGGAGCTGTTTTTT. Residues: CASRLGATPLTGELFF. The full variable domain, completed using reference TRBV5-1 and TRBJ2-2, is KAGVTQTPRYLIKTRGQQVTLSCSPISGHRSVSWYQQTPGQGLQFLFEYFSETQRNKGNFPGRFSGRQFSNSRSEMNVSTLELGDSALYLCASRLGATPLTGELFFGEGSRLTVL.

V and J are TRBV5-1 and TRBJ1-2, with D uncertain. Germline V gene data show CDR1 as SGHRS and CDR2 as YFSETQ. The CDR3 consists of 12 residues. V gave up 1 base and J gave up 6 bases, with 7 bases separating them. The chain's CDR3 is CASSLNRNGYTF. As DNA, the CDR3 is TGCGCCAGCAGCTTGAACAGAAATGGCTACACCTTC.

This chain links TRBV4-2 with TRBJ2-1; 11 bases are shared with TRBD2. V lost 0 bases to trimming and J lost 6 bases; unmatched junction nucleotides: 10. This CDR3 contains 18 residues. CDR1 and CDR2 from the germline V gene are LGHNA and YNFKEQ. CDR3 sequence: CASSQDGGSGGALNEQFF. The DNA for the CDR3 is TGTGCCAGCAGCCAAGACGGCGGTAGCGGGGGGGCCCTCAATGAGCAGTTCTTC.

This chain joins TRBV7-2 and TRBJ2-3; the D gene is possibly TRBD2 (6 bases). Germline CDR1 SGHTA, CDR2 FQGNSA. The length of the CDR3 is 19 residues. Between the trimmed V and J ends, which lost 5 bases and 0 bases, there was a span of 24 bases. The CDR3 sequence: CASSPRRDSYFASTDTQYF. In DNA form, the CDR3 reads TGTGCCAGCAGCCCCCGTAGGGACTCTTACTTTGCGAGCACAGATACGCAGTATTTT. The full variable domain, with the rest looked up from reference TRBV7-2 and TRBJ2-3, is GAGVSQSPSNKVTEKGKDVELRCDPISGHTALYWYRQSLGQGLEFLIYFQGNSAPDKSGLPSDRFSAERTGGSVSTLTIQRTQQEDSAVYLCASSPRRDSYFASTDTQYFGPGTRLTVL.

The genes are TRBV6-5 and TRBJ2-7; 8 nucleotides agree with TRBD2. Germline CDR1 reads MNHEY; CDR2 reads SVGAGI. The CDR3 consists of 15 residues. Trimming took 4 bases from V and 2 from J; bases not matched to a gene: 7. For the CDR3, the DNA is TGTGCCAGCAGTTCCACGGGACTAGGCACCTACGAGCAGTACTTC. It specifies CASSSTGLGTYEQYF.

The V gene is TRBV6-5, the J gene TRBJ1-2, with D perhaps TRBD1 (6 bases). The germline V gene encodes CDR1 MNHEY and CDR2 SVGAGI. V lost 6 bases and J lost 8, with 13 bases in between. The CDR3 totals 12 residues. CDR3 coding DNA: TGTGCCAGCAGCAGCGGGGGGCAAGGCTACACCTTC. This gives the protein CASSSGGQGYTF.

This clone was seen a handful of times. The rearrangement links TRBV2 to TRBJ1-4; TRBD1 agrees at 7 bases. This CDR3 is built from 16 residues. The ends lost 3 bases at V and 7 bases at J; junction bases unmatched: 11. Germline CDR1 reads SNHLY; CDR2 reads FYNNEI. The CDR3 spells CASSEGDRAWSEKLFF. Written as DNA, the CDR3 is TGTGCCAGCAGTGAGGGTGACAGGGCTTGGAGTGAAAAACTGTTTTTT.

The rearrangement uses TRBV9 and TRBJ2-5; TRBD2 matches 12 bases. CDR3 length: 15 residues. Germline CDR1 reads SGDLS; CDR2 reads YYNGEE. The V segment lost 3 bases and the J segment 2 bases; nucleotides outside the gene matches: 2. The chain's CDR3 is CASSGGTSGQETQYF. The CDR3 bases are TGTGCCAGCAGCGGTGGGACTAGCGGGCAAGAGACCCAGTACTTC.

A word on this clone: At one end, the junction sequence differs from germline, possibly due to a read error. This chain uses TRBV6-1 with TRBJ1-2; 9 bases agree with TRBD1. This CDR3 is 15 amino acids long. Germline V gives CDR1 MNHNS, CDR2 SASEGT. DNA for the CDR3: TGTGCCAGCAGGGCCGGGACAGGGTCCCCGGGGGCCTCCCTCTTC. Its translation: CASRAGTGSPGASLF.

This clone was counted once. The chain has TRBV5-6 and TRBJ2-4; 8 nucleotides match TRBD1. The CDR3 runs 13 residues. The ends lost 4 bases at V and 7 bases at J; junction bases unmatched: 4. CDR1 SGHDT and CDR2 YYEEEE come from the germline V gene. This CDR3 reads CASSAGQGNIQYF. CDR3 sequence (DNA): TGTGCCAGCAGCGCCGGACAGGGTAACATTCAGTACTTC.